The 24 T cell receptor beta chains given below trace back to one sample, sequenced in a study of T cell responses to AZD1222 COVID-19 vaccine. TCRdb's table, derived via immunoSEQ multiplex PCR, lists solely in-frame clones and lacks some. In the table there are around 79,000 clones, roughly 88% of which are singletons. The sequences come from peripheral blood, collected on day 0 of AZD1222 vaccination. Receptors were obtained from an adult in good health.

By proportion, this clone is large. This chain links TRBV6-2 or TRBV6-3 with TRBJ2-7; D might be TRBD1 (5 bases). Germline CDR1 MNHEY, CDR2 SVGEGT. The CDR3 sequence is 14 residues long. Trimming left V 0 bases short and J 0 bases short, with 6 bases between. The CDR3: CASSYSTDSYEQYF. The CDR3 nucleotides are TGTGCCAGCAGTTACTCGACAGACTCCTACGAGCAGTACTTC.

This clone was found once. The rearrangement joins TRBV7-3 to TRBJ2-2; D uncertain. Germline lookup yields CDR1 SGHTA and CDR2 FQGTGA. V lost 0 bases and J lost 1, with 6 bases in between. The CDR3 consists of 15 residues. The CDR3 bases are TGTGCCAGCAGCTTAACAGGGAAGAACACCGGGGAGCTGTTTTTT. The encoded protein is CASSLTGKNTGELFF.

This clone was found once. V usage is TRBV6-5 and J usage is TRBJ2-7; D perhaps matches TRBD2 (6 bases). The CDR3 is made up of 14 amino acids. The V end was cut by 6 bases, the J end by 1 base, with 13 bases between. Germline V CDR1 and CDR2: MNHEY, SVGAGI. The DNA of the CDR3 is TGTGCCAGCAGCCAGTCCGGAGGGTCCTACGAGCAGTACTTC. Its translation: CASSQSGGSYEQYF.

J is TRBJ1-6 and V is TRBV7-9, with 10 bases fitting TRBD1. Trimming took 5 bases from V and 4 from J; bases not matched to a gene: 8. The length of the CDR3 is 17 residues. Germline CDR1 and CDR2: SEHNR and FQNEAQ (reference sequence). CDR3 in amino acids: CASSPGTGDPYNSPLHF. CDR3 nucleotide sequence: TGTGCCAGCAGCCCAGGGACAGGGGATCCGTATAATTCACCCCTCCACTTT.

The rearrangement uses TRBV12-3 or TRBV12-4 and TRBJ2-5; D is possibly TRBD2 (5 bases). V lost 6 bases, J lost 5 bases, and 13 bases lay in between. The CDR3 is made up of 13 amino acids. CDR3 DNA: TGTGCCAGCAGAGGTTCGGGAACGGAGACCCAGTACTTC. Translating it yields CASRGSGTETQYF.

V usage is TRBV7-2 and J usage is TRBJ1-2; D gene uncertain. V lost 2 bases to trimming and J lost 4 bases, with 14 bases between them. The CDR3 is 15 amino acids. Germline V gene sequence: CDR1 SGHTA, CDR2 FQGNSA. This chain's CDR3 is CASSLKILVAYGYTF. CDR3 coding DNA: TGTGCCAGCAGCTTAAAAATCTTGGTGGCCTATGGCTACACCTTC. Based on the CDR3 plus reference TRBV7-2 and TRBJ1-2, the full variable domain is GAGVSQSPSNKVTEKGKDVELRCDPISGHTALYWYRQSLGQGLEFLIYFQGNSAPDKSGLPSDRFSAERTGGSVSTLTIQRTQQEDSAVYLCASSLKILVAYGYTFGSGTRLTVV.

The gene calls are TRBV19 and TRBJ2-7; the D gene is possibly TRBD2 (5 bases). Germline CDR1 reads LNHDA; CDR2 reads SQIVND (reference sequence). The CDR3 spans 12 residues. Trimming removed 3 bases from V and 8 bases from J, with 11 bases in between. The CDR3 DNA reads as TGTGCCAGTAGTATGGGTGGGGAGCAGCAGTACTTC. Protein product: CASSMGGEQQYF.

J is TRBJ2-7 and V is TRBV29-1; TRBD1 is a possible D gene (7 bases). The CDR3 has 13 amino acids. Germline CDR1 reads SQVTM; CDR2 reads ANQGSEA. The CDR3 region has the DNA TGCAACTCCCCGGAGGGGGCTTCCTACGAGCAGTACTTC. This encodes CNSPEGASYEQYF.

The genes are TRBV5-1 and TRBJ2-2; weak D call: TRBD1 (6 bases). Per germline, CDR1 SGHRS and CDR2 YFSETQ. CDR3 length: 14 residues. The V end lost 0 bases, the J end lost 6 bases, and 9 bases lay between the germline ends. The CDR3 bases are TGCGCCAGCAGCTTGGCAGGGGCCCCCGGGGAGCTGTTTTTT. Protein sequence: CASSLAGAPGELFF. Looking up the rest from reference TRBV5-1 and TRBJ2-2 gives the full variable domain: KAGVTQTPRYLIKTRGQQVTLSCSPISGHRSVSWYQQTPGQGLQFLFEYFSETQRNKGNFPGRFSGRQFSNSRSEMNVSTLELGDSALYLCASSLAGAPGELFFGEGSRLTVL.

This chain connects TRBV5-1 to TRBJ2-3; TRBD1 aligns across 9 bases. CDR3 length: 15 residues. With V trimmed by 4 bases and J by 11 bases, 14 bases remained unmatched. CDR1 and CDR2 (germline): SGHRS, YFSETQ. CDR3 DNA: TGCGCCAGCAGCCAAGGGACAGGGACGACACCTATGCAGTATTTT. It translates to CASSQGTGTTPMQYF. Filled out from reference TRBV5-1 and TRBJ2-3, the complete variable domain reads KAGVTQTPRYLIKTRGQQVTLSCSPISGHRSVSWYQQTPGQGLQFLFEYFSETQRNKGNFPGRFSGRQFSNSRSEMNVSTLELGDSALYLCASSQGTGTTPMQYFGPGTRLTVL.

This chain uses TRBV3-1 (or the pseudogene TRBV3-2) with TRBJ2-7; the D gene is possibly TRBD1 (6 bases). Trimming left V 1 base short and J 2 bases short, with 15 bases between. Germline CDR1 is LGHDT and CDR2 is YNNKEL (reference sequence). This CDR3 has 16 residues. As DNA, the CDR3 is TGTGCCAGCAGCCAAGGCACAGGGAAGCGAGCCTACGAGCAGTACTTC. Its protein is CASSQGTGKRAYEQYF.

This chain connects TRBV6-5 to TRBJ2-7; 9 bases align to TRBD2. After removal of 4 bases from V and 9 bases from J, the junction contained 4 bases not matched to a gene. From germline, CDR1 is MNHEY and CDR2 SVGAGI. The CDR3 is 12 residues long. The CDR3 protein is CASSFRGGGQYF. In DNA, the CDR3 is TGTGCCAGCAGTTTCCGCGGGGGGGGGCAGTACTTC.

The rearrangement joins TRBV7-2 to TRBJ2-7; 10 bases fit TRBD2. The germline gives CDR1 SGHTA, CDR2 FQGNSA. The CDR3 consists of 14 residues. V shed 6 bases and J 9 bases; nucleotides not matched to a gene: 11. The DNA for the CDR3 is TGTGCCAGCAGTGAACTAGCGGGGCAAGGAGGGCAGTACTTC. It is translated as CASSELAGQGGQYF.

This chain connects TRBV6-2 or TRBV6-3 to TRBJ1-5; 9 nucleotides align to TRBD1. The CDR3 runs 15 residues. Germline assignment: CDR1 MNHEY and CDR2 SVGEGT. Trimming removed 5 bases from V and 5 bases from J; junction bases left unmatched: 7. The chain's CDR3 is CASSLNRGRDQPQHF. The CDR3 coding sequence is TGTGCCAGCAGTCTTAACAGGGGGCGCGATCAGCCCCAGCATTTT.

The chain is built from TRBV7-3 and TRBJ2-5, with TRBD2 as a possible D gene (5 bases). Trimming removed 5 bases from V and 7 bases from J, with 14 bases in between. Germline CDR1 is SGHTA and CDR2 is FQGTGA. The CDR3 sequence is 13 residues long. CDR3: CASSEASAGTQYF. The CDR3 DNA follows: TGTGCCAGCAGCGAGGCCTCGGCGGGGACCCAGTACTTC.

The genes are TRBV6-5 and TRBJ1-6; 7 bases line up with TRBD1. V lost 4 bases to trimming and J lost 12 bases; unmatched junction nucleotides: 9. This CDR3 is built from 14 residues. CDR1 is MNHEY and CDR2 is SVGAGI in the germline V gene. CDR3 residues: CASSSLGQLVPLHF. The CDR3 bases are TGTGCCAGCAGTTCTTTGGGACAGTTGGTACCCCTCCACTTT.

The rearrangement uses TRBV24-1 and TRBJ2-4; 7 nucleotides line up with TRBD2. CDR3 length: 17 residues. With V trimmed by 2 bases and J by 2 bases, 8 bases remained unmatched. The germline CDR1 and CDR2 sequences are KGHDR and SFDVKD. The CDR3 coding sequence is TGTGCCACCAGTGATTCGGGGACTACGAAGACCAAAAACATTCAGTACTTC. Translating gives CATSDSGTTKTKNIQYF.

CDR3 sequence (DNA): TGTGCCAGCAGCAAAACAGGGGGGGCAACTAATGAAAAACTGTTTTTT. Encoded protein: CASSKTGGATNEKLFF. The chain employs TRBV21-1 and TRBJ1-4; the tabulated D call, TRBD1, remains unverified against the DNA. TRBV21-1 corresponds to a pseudogene. The length of the CDR3 is 16 residues.

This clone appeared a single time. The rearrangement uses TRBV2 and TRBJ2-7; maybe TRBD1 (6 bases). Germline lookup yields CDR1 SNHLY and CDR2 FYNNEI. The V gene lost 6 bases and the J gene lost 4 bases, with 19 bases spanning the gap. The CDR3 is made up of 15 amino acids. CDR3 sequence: CASRKDRNSFYEQYF. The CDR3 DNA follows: TGTGCCAGCAGGAAGGACAGAAACTCCTTTTACGAGCAGTACTTC.

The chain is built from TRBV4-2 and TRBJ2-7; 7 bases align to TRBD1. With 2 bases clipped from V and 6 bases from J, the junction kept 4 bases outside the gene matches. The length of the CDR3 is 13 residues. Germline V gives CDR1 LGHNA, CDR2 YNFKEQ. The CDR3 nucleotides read TGTGCCAGCAGCCAAACGACAGGGTTCGAGCAGTACTTC. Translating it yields CASSQTTGFEQYF.

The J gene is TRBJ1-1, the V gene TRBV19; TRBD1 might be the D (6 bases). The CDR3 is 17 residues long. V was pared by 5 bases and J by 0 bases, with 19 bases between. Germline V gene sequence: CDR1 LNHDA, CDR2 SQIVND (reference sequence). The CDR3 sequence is CASSENPLQGLNTEAFF. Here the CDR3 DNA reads TGTGCCAGTAGTGAAAATCCTCTACAGGGATTGAACACTGAAGCTTTCTTT.

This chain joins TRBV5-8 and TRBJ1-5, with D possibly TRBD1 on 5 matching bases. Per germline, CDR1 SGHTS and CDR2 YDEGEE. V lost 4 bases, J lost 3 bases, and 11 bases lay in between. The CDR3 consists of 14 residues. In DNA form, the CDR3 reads TGTGCCAGCAGCGGGGGACGGATCAATCAGCCCCAGCATTTT. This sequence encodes CASSGGRINQPQHF.

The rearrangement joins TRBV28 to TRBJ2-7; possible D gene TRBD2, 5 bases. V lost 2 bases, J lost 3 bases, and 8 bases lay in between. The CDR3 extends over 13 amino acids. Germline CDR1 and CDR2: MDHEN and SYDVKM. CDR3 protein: CASSLAGIYEQYF. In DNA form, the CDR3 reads TGTGCCAGCAGTTTAGCGGGTATCTACGAGCAGTACTTC.

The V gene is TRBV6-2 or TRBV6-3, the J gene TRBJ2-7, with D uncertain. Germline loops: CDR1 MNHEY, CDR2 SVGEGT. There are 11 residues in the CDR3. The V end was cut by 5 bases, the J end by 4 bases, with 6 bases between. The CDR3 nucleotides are TGTGCCAGCAGTAGGGCTTACGAGCAGTACTTC. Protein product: CASSRAYEQYF.